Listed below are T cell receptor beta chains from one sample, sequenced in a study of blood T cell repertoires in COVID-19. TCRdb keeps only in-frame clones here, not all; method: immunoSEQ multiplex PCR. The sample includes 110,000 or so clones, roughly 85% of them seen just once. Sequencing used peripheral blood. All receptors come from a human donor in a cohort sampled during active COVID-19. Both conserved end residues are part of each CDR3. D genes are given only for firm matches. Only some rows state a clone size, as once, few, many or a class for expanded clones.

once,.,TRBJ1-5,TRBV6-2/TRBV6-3,CASSYTGTTRQPQHF,TGTGCCAGCAGTTACACCGGGACAACGCGTCAGCCCCAGCATTTT
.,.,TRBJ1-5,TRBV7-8,CASSPRGGGYQPQHF,TGTGCCAGCAGCCCCCGGGGGGGAGGGTATCAGCCCCAGCATTTT
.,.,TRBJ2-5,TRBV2,CASSLFHSLQETQYF,TGTGCCAGCAGTCTTTTTCATAGCCTCCAAGAGACCCAGTACTTC
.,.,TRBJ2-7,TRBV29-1,CSVGHGYEQYF,TGCAGCGTTGGACACGGCTACGAGCAGTACTTC
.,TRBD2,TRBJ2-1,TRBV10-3,CAISEFSSGYNEQFF,TGTGCCATCAGTGAGTTTTCTAGCGGATACAATGAGCAGTTCTTC
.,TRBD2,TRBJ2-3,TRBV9,CASSVGTSGGRTDTQYF,TGTGCCAGCAGCGTAGGGACTAGCGGGGGGCGCACAGATACGCAGTATTTT
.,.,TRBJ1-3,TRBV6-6,CASNDVRSSGNTIYF,TGTGCCAGCAACGACGTGAGGAGCTCTGGAAACACCATATATTTT
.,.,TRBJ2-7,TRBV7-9,CASSPLLRDEQYF,TGTGCCAGCAGCCCACTTCTTCGCGACGAGCAGTACTTC
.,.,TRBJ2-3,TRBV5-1,CASTEVGEITDTQYF,TGCGCCAGCACCGAGGTAGGGGAAATCACAGATACGCAGTATTTT
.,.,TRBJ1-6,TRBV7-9,CASSLFGSPLHF,TGTGCCAGCAGCCTATTTGGTTCACCCCTCCACTTT
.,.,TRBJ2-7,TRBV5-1,CASSLVGNYEQYF,TGCGCCAGCAGCTTGGTTGGCAACTACGAGCAGTACTTC
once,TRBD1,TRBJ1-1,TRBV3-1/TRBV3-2,CASSYGSRGRETEAFF,TGTGCCAGCAGCTACGGCAGCAGGGGGCGGGAGACTGAAGCTTTCTTT
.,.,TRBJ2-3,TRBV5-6,CASSLTASGTDTQYF,TGTGCCAGCAGCTTGACAGCCTCGGGGACAGATACGCAGTATTTT
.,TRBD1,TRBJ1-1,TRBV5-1,CASSLGQGNEAFF,TGCGCCAGCAGCTTGGGACAGGGGAATGAAGCTTTCTTT
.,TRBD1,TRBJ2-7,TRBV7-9,CASSLGLARDSSYEQYF,TGTGCCAGCAGCTTAGGATTGGCCCGGGACAGCTCCTACGAGCAGTACTTC
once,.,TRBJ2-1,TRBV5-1,CASSLLGLGANEQFF,TGCGCCAGCAGCTTGCTCGGCCTAGGAGCTAATGAGCAGTTCTTC
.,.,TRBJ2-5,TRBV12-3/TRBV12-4,CASSASFETQYF,TGTGCCAGCAGCGCGAGTTTTGAGACCCAGTACTTC
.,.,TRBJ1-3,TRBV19,CASSTNGGANTIYF,TGTGCCAGTAGTACTAACGGAGGGGCAAACACCATATATTTT
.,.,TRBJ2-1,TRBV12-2,CASRIPRSGYDEQFF,TGTGCAAGTCGCATCCCCCGGTCCGGGTACGATGAGCAGTTCTTC
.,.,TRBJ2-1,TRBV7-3,CASSSTGNEQFF,TGTGCCAGCAGCTCCACAGGTAATGAGCAGTTCTTC
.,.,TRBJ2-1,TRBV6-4,CASSARGGSYNEQFF,TGTGCCAGCAGTGCTAGGGGGGGCTCCTACAATGAGCAGTTCTTC
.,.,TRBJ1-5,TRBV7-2,CASSLAGNSQPQHF,TGTGCCAGCAGCTTAGCGGGTAATAGCCAGCCCCAGCATTTT
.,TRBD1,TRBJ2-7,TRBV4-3,CASSQVKGQGAYEQYF,TGCGCCAGCAGCCAAGTAAAAGGACAGGGGGCCTACGAGCAGTACTTC
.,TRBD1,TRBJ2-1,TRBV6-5,CASSQDRGSYSEQFF,TGTGCCAGCAGCCAGGACAGGGGTTCCTACAGTGAGCAGTTCTTC
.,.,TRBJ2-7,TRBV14,CASSPSLAPYEQYF,TGTGCCAGCAGCCCAAGCTTAGCACCCTACGAGCAGTACTTC
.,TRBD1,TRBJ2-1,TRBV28,CASSFGQGYNEQFF,TGTGCCAGCAGTTTCGGACAGGGTTACAATGAGCAGTTCTTC
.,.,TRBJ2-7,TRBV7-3,CASSPFGGAGLYEQYF,TGTGCCAGCAGCCCTTTTGGGGGGGCGGGACTCTACGAGCAGTACTTC
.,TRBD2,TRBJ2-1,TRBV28,CASSFLAGGSYNEQFF,TGTGCCAGCAGTTTTTTAGCGGGGGGGTCTTACAATGAGCAGTTCTTC
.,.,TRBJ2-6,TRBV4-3,CASSQDSSGANVLTF,TGCGCCAGCAGCCAGGACAGCTCTGGGGCCAACGTCCTGACTTTC
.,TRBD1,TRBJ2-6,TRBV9,CASSASRRQGANGANVLTF,TGTGCCAGCAGCGCCAGCCGTAGACAGGGGGCGAACGGGGCCAACGTCCTGACTTTC
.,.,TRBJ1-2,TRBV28,CATARDTQTNYGYTF,TGTGCCACAGCACGGGACACCCAAACTAACTATGGCTACACCTTC
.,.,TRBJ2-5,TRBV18,CASSRTQETQYF,TGTGCCAGCTCACGGACACAAGAGACCCAGTACTTC